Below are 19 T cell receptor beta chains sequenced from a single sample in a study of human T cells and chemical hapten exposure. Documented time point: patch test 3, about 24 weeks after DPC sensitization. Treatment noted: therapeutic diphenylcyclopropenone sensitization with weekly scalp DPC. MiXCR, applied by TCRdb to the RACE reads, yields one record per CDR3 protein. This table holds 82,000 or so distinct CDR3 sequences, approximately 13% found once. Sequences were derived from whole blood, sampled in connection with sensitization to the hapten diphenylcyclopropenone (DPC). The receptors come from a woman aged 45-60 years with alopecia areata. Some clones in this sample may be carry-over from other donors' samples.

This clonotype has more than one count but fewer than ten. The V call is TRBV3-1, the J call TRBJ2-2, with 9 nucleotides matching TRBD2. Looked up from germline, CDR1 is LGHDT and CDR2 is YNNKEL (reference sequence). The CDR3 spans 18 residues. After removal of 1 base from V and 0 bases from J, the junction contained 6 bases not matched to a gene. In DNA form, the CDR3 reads TGTGCCAGCAGCCAAGTGGATAGCGGGAGCTCGAACACCGGGGAGCTGTTTTTT. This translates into CASSQVDSGSSNTGELFF.

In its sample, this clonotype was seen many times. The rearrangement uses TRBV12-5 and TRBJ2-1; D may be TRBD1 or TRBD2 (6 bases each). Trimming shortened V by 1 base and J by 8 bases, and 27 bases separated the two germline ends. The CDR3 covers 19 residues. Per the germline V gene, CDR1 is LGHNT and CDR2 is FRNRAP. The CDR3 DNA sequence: TGTGCTAGTGGTTTGGCCAGGTCGATTAGGGGGAGGCGGGACGATGAGCAGTTCTTC. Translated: CASGLARSIRGRRDDEQFF.

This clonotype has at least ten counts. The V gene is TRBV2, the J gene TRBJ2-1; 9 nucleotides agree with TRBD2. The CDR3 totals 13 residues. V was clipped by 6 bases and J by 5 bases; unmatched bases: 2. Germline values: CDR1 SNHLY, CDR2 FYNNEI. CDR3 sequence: CASSWTSDNEQFF. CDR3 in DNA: TGTGCCAGCAGCTGGACTAGCGACAATGAGCAGTTCTTC.

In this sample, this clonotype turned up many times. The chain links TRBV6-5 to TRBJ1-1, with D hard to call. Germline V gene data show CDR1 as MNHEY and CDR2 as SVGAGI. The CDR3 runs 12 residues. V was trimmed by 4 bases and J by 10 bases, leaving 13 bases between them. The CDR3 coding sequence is TGTGCCAGCAGTTTACCCGCCGCGGGAGCTTTCTTT. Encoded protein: CASSLPAAGAFF.

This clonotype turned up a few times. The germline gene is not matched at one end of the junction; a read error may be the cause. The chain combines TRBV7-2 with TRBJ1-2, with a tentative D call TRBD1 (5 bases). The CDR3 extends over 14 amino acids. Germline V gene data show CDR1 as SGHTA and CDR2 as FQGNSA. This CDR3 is CVSSLSPQGYGYTF. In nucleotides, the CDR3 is TGTGTCAGCAGCTTATCGCCCCAGGGTTATGGCTACACCTTC.

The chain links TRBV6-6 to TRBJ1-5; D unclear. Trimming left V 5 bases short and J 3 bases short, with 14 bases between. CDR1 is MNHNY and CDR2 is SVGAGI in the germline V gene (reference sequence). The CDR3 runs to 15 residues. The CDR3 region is CASSHRGGHNQPQHF. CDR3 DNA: TGTGCCAGCAGTCACCGGGGAGGGCACAATCAGCCCCAGCATTTT.

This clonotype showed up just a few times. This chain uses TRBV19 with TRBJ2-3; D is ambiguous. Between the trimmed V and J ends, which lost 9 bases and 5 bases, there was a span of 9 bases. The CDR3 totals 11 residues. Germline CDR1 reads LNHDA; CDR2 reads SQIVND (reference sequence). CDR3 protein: CASGERDTQYF. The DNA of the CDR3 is TGTGCCAGCGGAGAACGAGATACGCAGTATTTT.

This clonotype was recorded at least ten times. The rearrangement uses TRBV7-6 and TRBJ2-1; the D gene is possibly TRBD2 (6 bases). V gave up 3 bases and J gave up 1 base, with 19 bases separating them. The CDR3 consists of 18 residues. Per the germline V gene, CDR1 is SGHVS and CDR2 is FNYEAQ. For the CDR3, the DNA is TGTGCCAGCAGCTTTAGAGAAGGTGCGGGAACTTCCTACAATGAGCAGTTCTTC. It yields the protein CASSFREGAGTSYNEQFF.

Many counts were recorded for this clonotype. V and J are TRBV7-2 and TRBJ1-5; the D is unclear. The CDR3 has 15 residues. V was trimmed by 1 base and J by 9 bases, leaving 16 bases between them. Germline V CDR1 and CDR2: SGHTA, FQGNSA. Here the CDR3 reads CASSLDLSAGGPQHF. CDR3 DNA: TGTGCCAGCAGCTTAGATTTGTCGGCGGGAGGGCCCCAGCATTTT.

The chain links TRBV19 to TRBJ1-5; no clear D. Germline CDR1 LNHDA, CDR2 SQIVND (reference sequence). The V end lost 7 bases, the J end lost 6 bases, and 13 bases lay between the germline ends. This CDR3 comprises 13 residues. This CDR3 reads CASTGEVTQPQHF. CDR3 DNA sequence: TGTGCCAGTACTGGTGAGGTGACTCAGCCCCAGCATTTT.

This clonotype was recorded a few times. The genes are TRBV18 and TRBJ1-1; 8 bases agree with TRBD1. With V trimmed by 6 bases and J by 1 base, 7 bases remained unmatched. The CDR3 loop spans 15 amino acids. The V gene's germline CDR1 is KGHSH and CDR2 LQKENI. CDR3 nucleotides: TGTGCCAGCTCCCCGACAGGGGACCGGAACACTGAAGCTTTCTTT. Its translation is CASSPTGDRNTEAFF.

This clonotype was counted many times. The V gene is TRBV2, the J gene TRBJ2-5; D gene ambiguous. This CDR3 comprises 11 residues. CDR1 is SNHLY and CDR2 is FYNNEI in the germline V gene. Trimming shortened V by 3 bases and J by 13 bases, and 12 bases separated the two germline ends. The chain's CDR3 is CASSDDPSPYF. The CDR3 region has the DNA TGTGCCAGCAGTGACGACCCGTCCCCGTACTTC.

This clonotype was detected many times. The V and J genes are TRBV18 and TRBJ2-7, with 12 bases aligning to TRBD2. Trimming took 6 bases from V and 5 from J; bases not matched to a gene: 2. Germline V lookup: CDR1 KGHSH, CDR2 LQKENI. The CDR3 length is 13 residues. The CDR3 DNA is TGTGCCAGCTCGACTAGCGGGAGTAACGAGCAGTACTTC. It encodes CASSTSGSNEQYF.

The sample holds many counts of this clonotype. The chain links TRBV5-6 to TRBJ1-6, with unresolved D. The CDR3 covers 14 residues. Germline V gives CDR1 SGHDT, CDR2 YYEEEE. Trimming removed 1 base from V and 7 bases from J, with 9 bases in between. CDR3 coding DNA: TGTGCCAGCAGCTTGCTCCAGAGAAATTCACCCCTCCACTTT. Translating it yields CASSLLQRNSPLHF.

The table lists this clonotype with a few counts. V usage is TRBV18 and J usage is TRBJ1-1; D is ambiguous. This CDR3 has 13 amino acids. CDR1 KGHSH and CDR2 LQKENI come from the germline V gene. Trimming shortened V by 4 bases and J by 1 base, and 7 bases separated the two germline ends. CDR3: CASSLNPNTEAFF. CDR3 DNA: TGTGCCAGCTCACTCAACCCGAACACTGAAGCTTTCTTT.

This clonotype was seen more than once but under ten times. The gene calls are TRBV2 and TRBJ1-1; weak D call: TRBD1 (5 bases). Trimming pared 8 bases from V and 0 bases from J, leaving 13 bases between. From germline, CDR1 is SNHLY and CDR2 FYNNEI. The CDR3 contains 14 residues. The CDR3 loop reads CASALRTMNTEAFF. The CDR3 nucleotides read TGTGCCAGCGCACTTCGGACAATGAACACTGAAGCTTTCTTT. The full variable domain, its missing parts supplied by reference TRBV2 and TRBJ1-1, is EPEVTQTPSHQVTQMGQEVILRCVPISNHLYFYWYRQILGQKVEFLVSFYNNEISEKSEIFDDQFSVERPDGSNFTLKIRSTKLEDSAMYFCASALRTMNTEAFFGQGTRLTVV.

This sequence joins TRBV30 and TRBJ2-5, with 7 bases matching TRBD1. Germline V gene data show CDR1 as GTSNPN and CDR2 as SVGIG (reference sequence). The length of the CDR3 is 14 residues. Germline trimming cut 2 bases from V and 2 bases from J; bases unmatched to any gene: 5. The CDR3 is CAWSPWDRQETQYF. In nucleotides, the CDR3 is TGTGCCTGGAGTCCCTGGGACAGACAAGAGACCCAGTACTTC.

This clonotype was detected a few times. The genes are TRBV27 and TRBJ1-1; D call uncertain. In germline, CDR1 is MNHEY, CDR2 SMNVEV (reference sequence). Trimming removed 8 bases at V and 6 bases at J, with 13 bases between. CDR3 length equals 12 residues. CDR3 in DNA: TGTGCCAGCTCACGCGGGGTCTCTGAAGCTTTCTTT. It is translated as CASSRGVSEAFF.

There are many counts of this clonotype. The CDR3 loop reads CASSLRLASRDTQYF. In DNA, the CDR3 is TGCGCCAGCAGCTTAAGGCTAGCTTCGAGAGATACGCAGTATTTT. The genes are TRBV5-1 and TRBJ2-3; TRBD2 might be the D (5 bases). V lost 2 bases and J 5 bases, leaving 15 bases between the germline ends. This CDR3 is 15 amino acids long. Germline CDR1 is SGHRS and CDR2 is YFSETQ.